This T cell receptor beta chain appears in the sequencing data of a study of shared clonotypes between healthy human individuals. Study context: Three plates were used per donor for CD4 naive, three for CD4 memory, two for CD8 naive and one for CD8 memory. Points from the study as a whole: Of the naive CD4 clonotypes, roughly 5% were shared across a handful of donors. It was the non-shared clonotypes that had lower generation probabilities than clonotypes shared by all four donors.

The table came from immunoSEQ multiplex PCR; TCRdb's copy has only in-frame clones and leaves some out. The data show about 1.1 million clones, approximately 80% seen once. Details on this clone: As yet, its antigen is unknown.

Adult Caucasians living in Nashville, Tennessee made up all of the donors. V shed 1 base and J 6 bases; nucleotides not matched to a gene: 0. The CDR3 sequence is 12 residues long. Looked up from germline, CDR1 is LGHNT and CDR2 is FRNRAP. This receptor was identified in a man between 18 and 29 years old in good health. Some clones in this sample may be carry-over from other donors' samples. The source material was memory CD4+ T cells from PBMCs. Subset meaning: CD45RA-negative fraction. The gene calls are TRBV12-5 and TRBJ2-7, with 7 bases matching TRBD1. The CDR3 sequence is CASGLDRGEQYF. Here the CDR3 DNA reads TGTGCTAGTGGTTTGGACAGGGGCGAGCAGTACTTC.